This T cell receptor (beta chain) was retrieved from a study of HIV-infected children after antiretroviral therapy interruption. Study at large: Interruption group median age about 9.5 years; continuous group 8 years. In continuous treatment, analyzed samples were from weeks 0, 48 and 150.

This clonotype showed up many times. Unique molecular identifiers were included in an RNA-based 3' RACE TCR library. Using its own MiXCR run on the 3' RACE reads, TCRdb lists one record per CDR3 protein. Of approximately 15,000 distinct CDR3 sequences listed, 3% to 4% were seen once; the top ten hold 34%. Treatment defined: PENTA 11 planned treatment interruption arm or continuous ART arm. At least 5 million viable PBMCs were required per cryopreserved sample. Sorting from thawed PBMCs isolated memory CD8+ CD45RO+ CD45RA- T cells. Deletions cut 0 bases from V and 3 bases from J, with 15 bases between. The germline gives CDR1 DFQATT, CDR2 SNEGSKA (reference sequence). This CDR3 spans 17 amino acids.

The rearrangement links TRBV20-1 to TRBJ1-6; no reliable D call. This clonotype was sampled from a pool of human donors with HIV. Sample: CD45RO+ CD8+ T cells from PBMCs, pooled from several time points, taken from a donor given antiretroviral therapy, either interrupted or continuous. The subset is: memory CD8+ CD45RO+ CD45RA- T cells. The CDR3 DNA reads TGCAGTGCTAGAGATGAAAGGGAGCCGGTCTATAATTCACCCCTCCACTTT. This codes for CSARDEREPVYNSPLHF.